This T cell receptor beta chain stems from a study of cytomegalovirus exposure and HLA in healthy donors. The V end lost 0 bases, the J end lost 4 bases, and 13 bases lay between the germline ends. The CDR3 has 16 residues. The primer mix had 60 Vbeta and 13 Jbeta primers. Clones were read by immunoSEQ multiplex PCR, and TCRdb kept only the in-frame ones, dropping some. The sample shows 30,000 to 40,000 clones, about 72% of them seen only once. The rearrangement uses TRBV5-3 and TRBJ2-2; D ambiguous. TRBV5-3 is assigned to the ORF class and has an uncertain function. The sample consisted of PBMCs. This TCR came from a woman in her 30s in good health and CMV-seropositive. In DNA form, the CDR3 reads TGTGCCAGAAGCTTGGAATACACGCTTTCCACCGGGGAGCTGTTTTTT. Residues: CARSLEYTLSTGELFF.